This record concerns one T cell receptor (beta chain) sequence. RNA in amounts of roughly 0.45 to 1 ug was reverse transcribed with random hexamers. MiXCR was run by TCRdb on the immunoSEQ multiplex PCR reads, yielding one entry per CDR3 protein. The top ten hold 0.085% to 0.1% of the sample, which has approximately 210,000 distinct CDR3 sequences, roughly 96% seen once. The germline V and J ends were trimmed by 4 bases and 1 base, with 14 bases remaining between them. This CDR3 spans 15 amino acids. Per germline, CDR1 SGHRS and CDR2 YFSETQ. This sample stems from a study of CD8 T cells in Susac syndrome.

This receptor was identified in a human donor with multiple sclerosis. The specimen was CD4+ T cells from PBMCs. This chain connects TRBV5-1 to TRBJ1-1, with TRBD1 as a possible D gene (6 bases). CDR3 in amino acids: CASSAEQGPNTEAFF. The CDR3 DNA reads as TGCGCCAGCAGCGCGGAACAGGGCCCGAACACTGAAGCTTTCTTT.